The rows below give T cell receptor beta chains drawn from one sample of a study of blood T cell repertoires in COVID-19. This table comes from immunoSEQ multiplex PCR, and its TCRdb copy is limited to in-frame clones, with some not included. In the table there are some 200,000 clones, 65% to 85% of which are singletons. The material sequenced was peripheral blood. The source of these receptors is an elderly woman with acute or convalescent COVID-19. Both conserved end residues are part of each CDR3. D genes are given only for firm matches. Size tells how often a clone was seen (once, few, many) or the class of an expanded clone, and some rows leave it out.

D	V	size	J	CDR3	DNA
-	TRBV5-4	few	TRBJ2-7	CASSLGAAPNEQYF	TGTGCCAGCAGCTTGGGAGCGGCCCCTAACGAGCAGTACTTC
-	TRBV30	-	TRBJ1-2	CACRLPYGYTF	TGTGCCTGCAGGCTCCCCTATGGCTACACCTTC
TRBD2	TRBV2	-	TRBJ2-3	CASMLGLAVTDTQYF	TGTGCCAGCATGCTAGGACTAGCGGTGACAGATACGCAGTATTTT
TRBD1	TRBV29-1	-	TRBJ1-2	CSGKAGTGSNYGYTF	TGCAGCGGAAAAGCCGGGACAGGCTCCAACTATGGCTACACCTTC
-	TRBV6-4	-	TRBJ1-2	CASSLERGPNYGYTF	TGTGCCAGCAGCCTCGAGCGGGGGCCTAACTATGGCTACACCTTC
TRBD1	TRBV30	few	TRBJ1-2	CAWREPTGNPTYGYTF	TGTGCCTGGAGGGAACCGACAGGGAACCCCACCTATGGCTACACCTTC
TRBD2	TRBV28	-	TRBJ2-1	CASIFSGSNYNEQFF	TGTGCCAGCATCTTTAGCGGGAGTAACTACAATGAGCAGTTCTTC
-	TRBV6-5	-	TRBJ1-3	CASSYDGGHSGNTIYF	TGTGCCAGCAGTTACGATGGCGGGCACTCTGGAAACACCATATATTTT
-	TRBV15	-	TRBJ1-5	CATSRPPEPQHF	TGTGCCACCAGCAGACCCCCGGAGCCCCAGCATTTT
-	TRBV3-1/TRBV3-2	once	TRBJ2-7	CASSQVSVNEQYF	TGTGCCAGCAGCCAAGTATCGGTTAACGAGCAGTACTTC